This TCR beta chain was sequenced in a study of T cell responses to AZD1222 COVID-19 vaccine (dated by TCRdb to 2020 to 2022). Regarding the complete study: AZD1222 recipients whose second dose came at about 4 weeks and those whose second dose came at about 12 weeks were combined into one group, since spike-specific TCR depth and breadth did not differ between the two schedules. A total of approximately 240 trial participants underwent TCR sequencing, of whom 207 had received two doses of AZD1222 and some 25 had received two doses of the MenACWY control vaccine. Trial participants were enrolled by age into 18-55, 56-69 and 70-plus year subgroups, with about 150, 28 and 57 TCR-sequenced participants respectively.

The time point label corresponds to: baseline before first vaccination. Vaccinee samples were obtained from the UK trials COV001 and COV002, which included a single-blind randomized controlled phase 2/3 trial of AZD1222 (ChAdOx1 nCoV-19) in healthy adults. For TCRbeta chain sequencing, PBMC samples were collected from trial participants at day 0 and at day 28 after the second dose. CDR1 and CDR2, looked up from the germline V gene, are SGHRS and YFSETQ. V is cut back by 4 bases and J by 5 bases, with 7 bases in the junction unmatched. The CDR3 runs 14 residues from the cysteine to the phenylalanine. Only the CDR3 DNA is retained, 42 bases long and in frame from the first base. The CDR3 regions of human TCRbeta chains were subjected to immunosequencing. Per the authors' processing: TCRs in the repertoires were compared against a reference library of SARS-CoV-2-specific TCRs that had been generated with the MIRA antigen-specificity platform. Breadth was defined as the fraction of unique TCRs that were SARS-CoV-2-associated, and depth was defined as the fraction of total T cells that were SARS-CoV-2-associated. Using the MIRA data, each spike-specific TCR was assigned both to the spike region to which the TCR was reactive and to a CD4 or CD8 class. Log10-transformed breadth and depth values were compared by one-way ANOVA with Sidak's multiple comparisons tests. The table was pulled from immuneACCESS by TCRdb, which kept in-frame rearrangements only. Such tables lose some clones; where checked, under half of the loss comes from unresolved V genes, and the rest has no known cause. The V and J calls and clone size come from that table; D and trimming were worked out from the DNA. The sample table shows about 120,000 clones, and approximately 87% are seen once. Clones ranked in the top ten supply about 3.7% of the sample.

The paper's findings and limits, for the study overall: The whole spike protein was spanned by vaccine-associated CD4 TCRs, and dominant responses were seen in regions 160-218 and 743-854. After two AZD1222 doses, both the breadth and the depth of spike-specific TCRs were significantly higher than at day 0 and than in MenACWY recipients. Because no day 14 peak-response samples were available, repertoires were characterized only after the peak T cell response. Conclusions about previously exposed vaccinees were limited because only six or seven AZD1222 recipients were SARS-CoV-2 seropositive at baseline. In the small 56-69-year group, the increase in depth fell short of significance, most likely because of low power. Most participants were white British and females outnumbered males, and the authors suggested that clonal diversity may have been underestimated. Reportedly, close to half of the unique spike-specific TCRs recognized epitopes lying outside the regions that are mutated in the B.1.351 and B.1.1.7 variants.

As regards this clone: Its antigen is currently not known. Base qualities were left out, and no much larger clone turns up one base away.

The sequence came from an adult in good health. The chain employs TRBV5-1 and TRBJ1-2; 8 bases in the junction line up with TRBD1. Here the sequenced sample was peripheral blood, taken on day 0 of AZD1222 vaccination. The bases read TGCGCCAGCAGCAAATCAGACAGGGGATATGGCTACACCTTC. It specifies CASSKSDRGYGYTF.